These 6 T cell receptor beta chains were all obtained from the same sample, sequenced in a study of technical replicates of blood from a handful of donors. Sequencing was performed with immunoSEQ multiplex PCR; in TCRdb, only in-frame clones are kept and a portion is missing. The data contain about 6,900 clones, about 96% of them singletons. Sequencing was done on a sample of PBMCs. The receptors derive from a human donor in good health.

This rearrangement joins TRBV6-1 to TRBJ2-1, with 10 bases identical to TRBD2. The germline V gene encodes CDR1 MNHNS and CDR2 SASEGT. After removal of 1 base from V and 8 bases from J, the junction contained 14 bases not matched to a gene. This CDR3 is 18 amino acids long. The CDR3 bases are TGTGCCAGCAGTGAAGTGGCCCAACTAGCGGGATATAGTTATGAGCAGTTCTTC. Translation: CASSEVAQLAGYSYEQFF.

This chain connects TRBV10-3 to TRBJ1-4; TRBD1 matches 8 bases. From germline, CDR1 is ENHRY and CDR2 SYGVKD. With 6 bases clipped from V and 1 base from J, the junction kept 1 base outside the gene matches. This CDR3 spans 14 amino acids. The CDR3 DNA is TGTGCCATCAGAGACAGGGGAACTAATGAAAAACTGTTTTTT. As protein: CAIRDRGTNEKLFF.

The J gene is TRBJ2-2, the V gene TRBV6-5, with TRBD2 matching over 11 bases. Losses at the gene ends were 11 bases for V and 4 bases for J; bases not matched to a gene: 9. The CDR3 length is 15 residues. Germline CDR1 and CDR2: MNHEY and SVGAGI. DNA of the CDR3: TGTGCCGCGCGAACTAGCGGGAGTAGCACCGGGGAGCTGTTTTTT. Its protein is CAARTSGSSTGELFF.

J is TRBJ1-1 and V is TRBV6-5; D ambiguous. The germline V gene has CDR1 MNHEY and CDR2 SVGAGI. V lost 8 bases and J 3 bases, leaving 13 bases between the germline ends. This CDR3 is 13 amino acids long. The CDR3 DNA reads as TGTGCCAGCGGATTAGCTTGGGACACTGAAGCTTTCTTT. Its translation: CASGLAWDTEAFF.

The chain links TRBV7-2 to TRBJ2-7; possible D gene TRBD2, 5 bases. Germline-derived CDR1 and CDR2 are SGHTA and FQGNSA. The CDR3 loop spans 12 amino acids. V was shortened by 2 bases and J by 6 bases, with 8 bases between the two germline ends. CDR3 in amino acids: CASSLLASEQYF. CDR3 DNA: TGTGCCAGCAGCTTATTAGCGAGCGAGCAGTACTTC.

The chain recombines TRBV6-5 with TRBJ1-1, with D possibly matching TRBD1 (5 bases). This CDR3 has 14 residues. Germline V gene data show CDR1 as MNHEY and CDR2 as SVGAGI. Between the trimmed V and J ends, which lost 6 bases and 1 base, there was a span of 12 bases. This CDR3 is CASSYDRANTEAFF. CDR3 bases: TGTGCCAGCAGCTACGACAGAGCGAACACTGAAGCTTTCTTT.